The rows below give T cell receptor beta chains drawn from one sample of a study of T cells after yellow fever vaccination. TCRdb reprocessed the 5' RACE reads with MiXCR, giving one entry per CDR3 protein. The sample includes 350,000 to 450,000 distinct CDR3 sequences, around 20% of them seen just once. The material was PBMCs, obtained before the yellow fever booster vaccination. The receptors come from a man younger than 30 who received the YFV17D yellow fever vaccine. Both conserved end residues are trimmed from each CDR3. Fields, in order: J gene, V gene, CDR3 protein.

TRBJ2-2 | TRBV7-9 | ASSPQPSGGIGELF
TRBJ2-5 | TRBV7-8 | ASSLLGQGKETQY
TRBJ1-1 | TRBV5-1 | ASSLAGTLRGTEAF
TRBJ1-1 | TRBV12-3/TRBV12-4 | ASSPGTAEAF
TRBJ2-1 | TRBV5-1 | ASRERGPNYNEQF
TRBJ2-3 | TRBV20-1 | SARRLAGGTDTQY
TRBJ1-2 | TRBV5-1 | ASSLVGDYGYT
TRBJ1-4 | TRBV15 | ATSRDRAQGNEKLF
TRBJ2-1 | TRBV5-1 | ASSLDWYEQF
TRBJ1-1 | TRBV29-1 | SVPQGAGVAF
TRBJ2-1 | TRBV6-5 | ASSFGRGSYNEQF
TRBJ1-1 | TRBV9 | ASSVEPGAQSAF
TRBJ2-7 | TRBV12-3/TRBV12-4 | ASSFNSGFYEQY
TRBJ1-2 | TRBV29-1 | SVEDSPGTRSTYYGYT
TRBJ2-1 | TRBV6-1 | ASSHDRGQWNEQF
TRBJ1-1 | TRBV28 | ASGFQGNTEAF
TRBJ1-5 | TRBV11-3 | ASSYGQGGSNQPQH
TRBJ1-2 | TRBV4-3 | ASSQDPQEAGTYGYT
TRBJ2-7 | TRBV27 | ASSLGDRFYEQY
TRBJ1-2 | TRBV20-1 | SASSLRGMGFDGYT
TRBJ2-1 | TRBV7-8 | ASSPRKAGGLYNEQF
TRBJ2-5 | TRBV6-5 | ASSLNSQETQY
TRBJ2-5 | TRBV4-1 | ASSQETASKETQY
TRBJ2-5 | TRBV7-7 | ASSSTGQTQY
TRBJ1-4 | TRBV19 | AGDRLTNEKLF
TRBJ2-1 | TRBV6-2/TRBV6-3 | ASSYTASGEEQF
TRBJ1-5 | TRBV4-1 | ASSRRFPEGNQPQH
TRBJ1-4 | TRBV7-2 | ASSRQGTGEKMF
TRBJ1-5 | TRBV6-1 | ASSSPGGYSNQPQH
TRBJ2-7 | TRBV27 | ASSSPGVPYEQY
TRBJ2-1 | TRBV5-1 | SSGGTGNEQF
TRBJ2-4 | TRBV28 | ASSLRPLAKNIQY
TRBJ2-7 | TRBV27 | ASSSKGGLSSYEQY
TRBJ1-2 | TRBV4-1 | ASSHVGGYT
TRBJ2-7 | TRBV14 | ASSLRGASGGPMGQY
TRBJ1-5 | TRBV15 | ATSRDRASNQPQH
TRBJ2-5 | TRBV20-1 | SARGALAGGGETQY
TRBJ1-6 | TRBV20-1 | SARERQGATYNSPLH
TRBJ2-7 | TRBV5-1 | ASSAQGGVNEQY
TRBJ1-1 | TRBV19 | ASSIGAPAF
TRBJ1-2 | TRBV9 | ASSGRNSNYGYT
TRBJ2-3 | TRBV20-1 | SASSVGQDTDTQY
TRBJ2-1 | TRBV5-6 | ASSYGARSYNEQF
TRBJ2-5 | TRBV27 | ASSSPSRDLETQY
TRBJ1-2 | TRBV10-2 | ASSERVTGVSDYGYT
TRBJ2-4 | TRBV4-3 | ASSQDRGGSKNIQY
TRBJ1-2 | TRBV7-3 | ASSAGGAYGYT